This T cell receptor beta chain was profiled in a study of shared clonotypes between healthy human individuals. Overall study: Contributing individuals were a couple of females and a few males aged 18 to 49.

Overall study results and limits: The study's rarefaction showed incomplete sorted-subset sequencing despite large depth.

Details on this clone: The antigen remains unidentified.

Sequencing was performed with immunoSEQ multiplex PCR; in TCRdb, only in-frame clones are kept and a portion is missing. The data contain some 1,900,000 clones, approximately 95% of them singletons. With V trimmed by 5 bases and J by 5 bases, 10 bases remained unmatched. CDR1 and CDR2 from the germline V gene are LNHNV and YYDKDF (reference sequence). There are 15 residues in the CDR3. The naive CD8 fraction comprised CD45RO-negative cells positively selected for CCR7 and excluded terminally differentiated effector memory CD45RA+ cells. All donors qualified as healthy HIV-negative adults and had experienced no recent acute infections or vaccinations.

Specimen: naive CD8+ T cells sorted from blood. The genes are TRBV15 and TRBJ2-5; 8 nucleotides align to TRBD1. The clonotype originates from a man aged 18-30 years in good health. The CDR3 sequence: CATSGGQGPAETQYF. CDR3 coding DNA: TGTGCCACCAGCGGCGGACAGGGACCGGCCGAGACCCAGTACTTC.